The 7 T cell receptor beta chains below all came from one sample that was sequenced in a study of T-cell reconstitution after alpha-beta-depleted transplantation in children. Unique molecular identifiers were incorporated into the prepared TCRbeta library. TCRdb re-called the PCR reads with MiXCR, one entry per CDR3 protein. The sample has a few hundred thousand distinct CDR3 sequences, 13% seen once. The sample in question was PBMCs, mostly from graft donor cells, obtained 360 days after TCRalphabeta/CD19-depleted stem cell transplant. Receptors were obtained from a male patient younger than 18 who had a stem cell transplant for acute myeloid leukemia, so the T cells may come from the graft donor.

This clonotype was counted a few times. The V and J genes are TRBV20-1 and TRBJ2-5; 8 bases fit TRBD2. This CDR3 region has 14 residues. V trimming: 2 bases; J trimming: 5 bases; junction bases outside the gene matches: 7. From germline, CDR1 is DFQATT and CDR2 SNEGSKA (reference sequence). In nucleotides, the CDR3 is TGCAGTGCTAGATGGGGCGGGGGGAAGGAGACCCAGTACTTC. Translated: CSARWGGGKETQYF.

A few counts support this clonotype. The rearrangement joins TRBV20-1 to TRBJ2-1, with 10 positions matching TRBD2. The CDR3 runs to 18 residues. Germline-derived CDR1 and CDR2 are DFQATT and SNEGSKA (reference sequence). Germline trimming cut 2 bases from V and 2 bases from J; bases unmatched to any gene: 12. The CDR3 sequence is CSARPGLARELPYNEQFF. In nucleotides, the CDR3 is TGCAGTGCTAGACCGGGACTAGCGCGGGAACTTCCCTACAATGAGCAGTTCTTC.

This clonotype was counted a few times. CDR3 nucleotides: TGCAGCGTTGAAGTCCAGGGGGACCAAGAGACCCAGTACTTC. Protein sequence: CSVEVQGDQETQYF. V gene TRBV29-1 combines with J gene TRBJ2-5; TRBD1 matches at 7 bases. V dropped 1 base and J dropped 0; count of bases not matched to a gene: 2. The CDR3 contains 14 residues. Germline CDR1 SQVTM, CDR2 ANQGSEA.

This clonotype was counted between two and nine times. This chain joins TRBV29-1 and TRBJ1-2; D is undetermined. Germline CDR1 is SQVTM and CDR2 is ANQGSEA. There are 14 residues in the CDR3. V was cut by 4 bases and J by 0 bases, with 12 bases left in between. The CDR3 bases are TGCAGCGTTGGGCCGAGGGCAGCTAACTATGGCTACACCTTC. This gives the protein CSVGPRAANYGYTF. The whole variable domain, remainder taken from reference TRBV29-1 and TRBJ1-2, is SAVISQKPSRDICQRGTSLTIQCQVDSQVTMMFWYRQQPGQSLTLIATANQGSEATYESGFVIDKFPISRPNLTFSTLTVSNMSPEDSSIYLCSVGPRAANYGYTFGSGTRLTVV.

This clonotype showed up just a few times. This chain connects TRBV29-1 to TRBJ2-3; TRBD2 agrees at 10 bases. This CDR3 contains 14 residues. The V gene end was trimmed by 7 bases and the J gene end by 1 base; junction bases not matched to a gene: 5. Germline CDR1 and CDR2: SQVTM and ANQGSEA. The DNA for the CDR3 is TGCAGCGCAATTAGCGGGAGGCGCACAGATACGCAGTATTTT. Its protein product is CSAISGRRTDTQYF.

This clonotype has a count of ten or more. This chain connects TRBV6-1 to TRBJ2-3, with 7 bases aligning to TRBD2. Germline-derived CDR1 and CDR2 are MNHNS and SASEGT. This CDR3 is 14 amino acids long. V gave up 6 bases and J gave up 6 bases; unmatched junction bases: 9. The CDR3 loop is CASRDGGRGDTQYF. CDR3 bases: TGTGCCAGCAGGGATGGCGGGAGAGGTGATACGCAGTATTTT.

The rearrangement links TRBV7-8 to TRBJ2-1; D is unresolved. Trimming cost V 1 base and J 2 bases, with 12 bases left between them. CDR3 length: 16 amino acids. The germline CDR1 and CDR2 sequences are SGHVS and FQNEAQ. This CDR3 reads CASSLVGPGTYNEQFF. CDR3 bases: TGTGCCAGCAGCTTAGTTGGGCCTGGGACCTACAATGAGCAGTTCTTC.